One TCR beta chain is described in this entry. Antigen: not known. The data belong to a study of Ad26.COV2.S vaccination and SARS-CoV-2 variants. About the research overall: Donor got 5x10^10 or 1x10^11 viral particles of Ad26.COV2.S. General study results and limits: Post-vaccination spike-specific CD8+ and CD4+ T cell responses reportedly had substantial breadth. Placebo recipients showed lower spike-specific TCR breadth than vaccinees.

The CDR3 has 16 residues. Germline CDR1 is LGHNT and CDR2 is FRNRAP. V gave up 0 bases and J gave up 5 bases; unmatched junction bases: 9. Noted treatment: 19 received Ad26.COV2.S at low or high dose, single or two shots; a few received placebo; per-sample allocation not given. At day 63 after the first vaccine or placebo injection, samples were drawn. Profiling relied on immunoSEQ multiplex PCR, and the TCRdb table lists in-frame clones only, not all of them. Altogether about 410,000 clones are present, about 89% being singletons, with the ten largest covering under 2%. The rearrangement uses TRBV12-5 and TRBJ2-7; 8 positions agree with TRBD2. This specimen consisted of peripheral blood, obtained in a trial of Ad26.COV2.S vaccine versus placebo. The receptor was isolated from a person aged 18 to 59 who received the Ad26.COV2.S COVID-19 vaccine or a placebo. CDR3 nucleotide sequence: TGTGCTAGTGGTTTGGTACTCGCGGGAGGCGTGGACGAGCAGTACTTC. Encoded protein: CASGLVLAGGVDEQYF.